The clone carrying this T cell receptor (beta chain) was recorded many times. Its antigen is currently unknown. These data belong to a study of human T cells and chemical hapten exposure. At the level of the study: Patients, chiefly female, had alopecia areata, totalis or universalis.

Overall study findings and caveats: Against controls, expanded TCRs gave rise to significantly more large CDR3 similarity clusters.

The V gene's germline CDR1 is MNHEY and CDR2 SVGEGT. V shed 6 bases and J shed 4 bases, with 19 bases lying between them. This CDR3 contains 15 residues. The time point was: pre-sensitization, week 0. Treatment here: therapeutic diphenylcyclopropenone sensitization with weekly scalp DPC. Those who donated were patients with alopecia, 18 to 70 years of age, and suitable for DPC. As the library was built, unique molecular identifiers were attached to individual cDNA molecules. TCRdb re-derived calls from the RACE reads in MiXCR, one entry per CDR3 protein. The profile covers 270,000 or so distinct CDR3 sequences, with just under 8% appearing a single time and 0.9% to 1.5% taken by the ten largest.

The source is a man younger than 35 with alopecia areata. Some clones in this sample may be carry-over from other donors' samples. Sample: whole blood, taken in connection with sensitization to the hapten diphenylcyclopropenone (DPC). The V gene is TRBV6-2 or TRBV6-3, the J gene TRBJ2-7, with D possibly matching TRBD1 (7 bases). CDR3 bases: TGTGCCAGCAGAAGTGGAGGGGGCAAAACGTACGAGCAGTACTTC. Protein product: CASRSGGGKTYEQYF.